This TCR beta chain was retrieved from a study of cytomegalovirus exposure and HLA in healthy donors. In the study overall: Unique TCRs numbering roughly 85 million, obtained from HLA-typed donors, made up an early data release. Points from the study as a whole: CMV antigen specificity of a few CMV-associated chains was confirmed in vitro.

As for this clone: Its antigen is as yet unknown.

Primers: 60 Vbeta forward and 13 Jbeta reverse. The repertoire was sequenced with immunoSEQ multiplex PCR; TCRdb's copy has only in-frame clones and lacks some. The sample includes about 160,000 clones, approximately 82% seen only once; the top ten take 1.4%. The CDR3 is 14 amino acids. Deletions cut 8 bases from V and 8 bases from J, with 21 bases between. CDR1 is MNHNS, CDR2 SASEGT, per germline. The receptor comes from a male donor in good health and CMV-seronegative. Specimen: PBMCs. The J gene is TRBJ1-1, the V gene TRBV6-1; perhaps TRBD1 as D (5 bases). The CDR3 DNA reads TGTGCCAGCCGTGGGACTTACAGTGGGAAAGAAGCTTTCTTT. It specifies CASRGTYSGKEAFF.